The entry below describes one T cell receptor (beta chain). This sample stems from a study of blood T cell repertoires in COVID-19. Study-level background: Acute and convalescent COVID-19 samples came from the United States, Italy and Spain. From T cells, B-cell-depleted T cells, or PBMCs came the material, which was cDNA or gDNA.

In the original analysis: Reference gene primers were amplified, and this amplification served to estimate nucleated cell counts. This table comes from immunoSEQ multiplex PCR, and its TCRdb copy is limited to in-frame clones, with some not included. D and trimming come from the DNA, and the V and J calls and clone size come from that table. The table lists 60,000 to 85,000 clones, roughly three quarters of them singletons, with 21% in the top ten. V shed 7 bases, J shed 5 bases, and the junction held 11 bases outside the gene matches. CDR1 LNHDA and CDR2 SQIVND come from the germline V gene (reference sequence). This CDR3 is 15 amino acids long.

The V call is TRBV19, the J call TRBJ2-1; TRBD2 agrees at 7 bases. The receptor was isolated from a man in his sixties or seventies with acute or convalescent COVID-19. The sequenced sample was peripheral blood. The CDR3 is CASTPDGLADNEQFF. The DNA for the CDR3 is TGTGCCAGTACCCCAGACGGGCTAGCGGACAATGAGCAGTTCTTC. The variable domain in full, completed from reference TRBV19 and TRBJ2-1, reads DGGITQSPKYLFRKEGQNVTLSCEQNLNHDAMYWYRQDPGQGLRLIYYSQIVNDFQKGDIAEGYSVSREKKESFPLTVTSAQKNPTAFYLCASTPDGLADNEQFFGPGTRLTVL.